One and the same sample provided the 9 T cell receptor beta chains below, sequenced in a study of blood T cell repertoires in COVID-19. TCRdb keeps only in-frame clones here, not all; method: immunoSEQ multiplex PCR. The sample contains approximately 120,000 clones, about 90% of which appear only once. Source material: peripheral blood. The receptors here all came from a man in his fifties with COVID-19, enrolled during active disease.

This chain uses TRBV28 with TRBJ2-1, with 7 bases matching TRBD2. This CDR3 spans 16 amino acids. The ends lost 6 bases at V and 2 bases at J; junction bases unmatched: 10. The germline gives CDR1 MDHEN, CDR2 SYDVKM. In DNA, the CDR3 is TGTGCCAGCAGCTCCCCTAGCGGCGGGACCTACAATGAGCAGTTCTTC. This encodes CASSSPSGGTYNEQFF.

The chain links TRBV29-1 to TRBJ1-6; TRBD1 matches at 9 bases. V gave up 6 bases and J gave up 6 bases; unmatched junction bases: 9. CDR1 and CDR2 from the germline V gene are SQVTM and ANQGSEA. There are 15 residues in the CDR3. CDR3 in DNA: TGCAGCGTGGAACAGGGGGCGGACGGTAATTCACCCCTCCACTTT. As protein: CSVEQGADGNSPLHF.

The V call is TRBV2, the J call TRBJ2-7; 11 bases match TRBD2. Germline V gene data show CDR1 as SNHLY and CDR2 as FYNNEI. The V gene end was trimmed by 6 bases and the J gene end by 7 bases; junction bases not matched to a gene: 17. There are 17 residues in the CDR3. The CDR3 here is CASSRLLAGEIMGEQYV. DNA for the CDR3: TGTGCCAGCAGCCGCCTACTAGCGGGAGAAATCATGGGGGAGCAGTACGTC.

The chain links TRBV5-1 to TRBJ2-3; no clear D gene. The CDR3 contains 12 residues. Germline V lookup: CDR1 SGHRS, CDR2 YFSETQ. The ends were cut back, 5 bases at V and 2 bases at J, with 6 bases in the middle. The CDR3 nucleotides read TGCGCCAGCAGTTCAGACACAGATACGCAGTATTTT. It specifies CASSSDTDTQYF.

The chain uses TRBV15 and TRBJ1-3, with 7 bases lining up with TRBD1. The CDR3 has 15 residues. V lost 8 bases, J lost 0 bases, and 7 bases stayed unmatched. Germline assignment: CDR1 LNHNV and CDR2 YYDKDF (reference sequence). Written as DNA, the CDR3 is TGTGCCACCGCCCCCGGGACAGACTCTGGAAACACCATATATTTT. Protein product: CATAPGTDSGNTIYF.

This chain connects TRBV7-2 to TRBJ2-1, with D uncertain. CDR1 SGHTA and CDR2 FQGNSA come from the germline V gene. Trimming stripped 6 bases from V and 4 bases from J, with 13 bases between. The CDR3 has 14 amino acids. CDR3 residues: CASRKQDLYNEQFF. The CDR3 DNA is TGTGCCAGCAGGAAACAAGATTTATACAATGAGCAGTTCTTC.

The chain carries TRBV20-1 and TRBJ2-7; TRBD2 agrees at 9 bases. Germline V gives CDR1 DFQATT, CDR2 SNEGSKA (reference sequence). This CDR3 spans 11 amino acids. The CDR3 here is CRLVAGDEQYV. The CDR3 coding sequence is TGCAGATTGGTAGCGGGAGACGAGCAGTACGTC.

J is TRBJ2-7 and V is TRBV5-1; possible D gene TRBD2, 6 bases. This CDR3 contains 14 residues. The V gene lost 0 bases and the J gene lost 2 bases, with 9 bases spanning the gap. In germline, CDR1 is SGHRS, CDR2 YFSETQ. The CDR3 region has the DNA TGCGCCAGCAGCTTGGCCACTAGCCCCTACGAGCAGTACGTC. This sequence encodes CASSLATSPYEQYV.

V gene TRBV15 combines with J gene TRBJ1-4; D perhaps matches TRBD1 (5 bases). CDR1 and CDR2 (germline): LNHNV, YYDKDF (reference sequence). Trimming stripped 2 bases from V and 0 bases from J, with 13 bases between. The length of the CDR3 is 17 residues. CDR3 residues: CATSRSLGGATNEKLFF. In DNA form, the CDR3 reads TGTGCCACCAGCAGATCCCTGGGGGGGGCAACTAATGAAAAACTGTTTTTT.